What follows is one TCR beta chain and its context. Its antigen remains unknown. The sample originates from a study of Ad26.COV2.S vaccination and SARS-CoV-2 variants. Whole-study results and caveats: Reported post-vaccination CD8+ and CD4+ T cell responses to spike showed substantial breadth.

Indicated treatment: roughly 18 received Ad26.COV2.S at low or high dose, single or two shots; several received placebo; per-sample allocation not given. Collection of the samples took place on day 63 after the first injection of vaccine or placebo. Sequencing was performed with immunoSEQ multiplex PCR; in TCRdb, only in-frame clones are kept and a portion is missing. The data contain 300,000 to 400,000 clones, approximately 86% of them singletons. Germline assignment: CDR1 MDHEN and CDR2 SYDVKM. Between the trimmed V and J ends, which lost 6 bases and 0 bases, there was a span of 9 bases. The length of the CDR3 is 13 residues.

The genes are TRBV28 and TRBJ2-7, with D hard to call. This receptor was obtained from a person between 18 and 59 years old who received the Ad26.COV2.S COVID-19 vaccine or a placebo. The sample here was peripheral blood, taken in a trial of Ad26.COV2.S vaccine versus placebo. The CDR3 protein is CASSSTASYEQYF. The CDR3 DNA reads as TGTGCCAGCAGCTCTACGGCCTCCTACGAGCAGTACTTC.